This T cell receptor (beta chain) was identified during a study of follicular helper T cells after annual influenza vaccination. V lost 1 base and J lost 4, with 15 bases in between. Germline CDR1 and CDR2: PRHDT and FYEKMQ (reference sequence). The length of the CDR3 is 16 residues. The study's findings and limits: Plasmablast frequency change correlated with clonality change in ICOS+CD38+ cTfh. Day 7 ICOS+CD38+ clones were most often found later in ICOS-CD38- cTfh cells.

A remark on this clone: Antigen specificity is unknown.

The time point was: 2015-2016 season, pre-vaccination. Per time point, roughly 35-100 mL of blood was sampled. Sequencing of TCRB used Survey level resolution. The data were produced by immunoSEQ multiplex PCR, yet TCRdb's version contains in-frame clones alone and is incomplete. The data show some 5,000 clones, with about 84% seen just once and about 0.7% held by the top ten. The sequence was collected from an adult who received the influenza vaccine. Material: CXCR5- memory CD4+ T cells sorted from blood, obtained on the day of influenza vaccination. The V and J genes are TRBV13 and TRBJ2-3, with a possible D match to TRBD2 (5 bases). The CDR3 here is CASSLAETITADTQYF. The DNA for the CDR3 is TGTGCCAGCAGCTTAGCGGAGACTATCACTGCAGATACGCAGTATTTT.